This is a list of T cell receptor beta chains from one sample in a study of cytomegalovirus exposure and HLA in healthy donors. TCRdb's copy holds only in-frame clones and misses some; the assay was immunoSEQ multiplex PCR. The sample yields hundreds of thousands of clones, more than 70% seen once. Sequencing was performed on PBMCs. These TCRs come from a boy aged 5-17 years in good health and CMV-seronegative. Both conserved end residues are part of each CDR3. Fields, in order: D gene, J gene, clone size, V gene, CDR3 DNA, CDR3 protein. The D gene is left open where the match is weak. The size of a clone is reported for some rows only, either as once, few or many, or as a class for expanded clones.

TRBD1	TRBJ1-1	.	TRBV5-1	TGCGCCAGCAGCTTGGGACGGGACAGGGTTATGAATGAAGCTTTCTTT	CASSLGRDRVMNEAFF
TRBD1	TRBJ2-7	.	TRBV18	TGTGCCAGCTCGGGACAGACCTACGAGCAGTACTTC	CASSGQTYEQYF
.	TRBJ2-2	.	TRBV7-3	TGTGCCAGCAGCTCCCCTCCGGGGGAAGCCGGGGAGCTGTTTTTT	CASSSPPGEAGELFF
.	TRBJ1-2	.	TRBV7-8	TGTGCCAGCAGCTTAGCCACAGCCCATAATGATGGCTACACCTTC	CASSLATAHNDGYTF
.	TRBJ1-1	.	TRBV29-1	TGCAGCGTTGTCCCCCCGTACACTGAAGCTTTCTTT	CSVVPPYTEAFF
TRBD2	TRBJ2-3	.	TRBV18	TGTGCCAGCTCACCGGGGTTAGCGGGGGGGGCAGATACGCAGTATTTT	CASSPGLAGGADTQYF
.	TRBJ1-1	few	TRBV6-7	TGTGCCAGCAGTTACTCGCCAGATACTGAAGCTTTCTTT	CASSYSPDTEAFF
TRBD1	TRBJ2-7	.	TRBV7-3	TGTGCCAGCAGCTCAACAGGGGAAGAGCAGTACTTC	CASSSTGEEQYF
TRBD1	TRBJ1-5	few	TRBV4-1	TGCGCCAGCAGCCAAGCAATACGGACAGGAACCAATCAGCCCCAGCATTTT	CASSQAIRTGTNQPQHF
.	TRBJ1-1	.	TRBV6-5	TGTGCCAGCAGCCGGACAGCTAACACTGAAGCTTTCTTT	CASSRTANTEAFF
.	TRBJ2-1	.	TRBV2	TGTGCCAGCTGGGGCGGGATCACCAATGAGCAGTTCTTC	CASWGGITNEQFF
.	TRBJ1-4	once	TRBV25-1	TGTGCCAGCAGTGAATCAGGGCAGATTCATGAAAAACTGTTTTTT	CASSESGQIHEKLFF
TRBD1	TRBJ1-6	.	TRBV28	TGTGCCAGCAGTCTACGACAGGGGGCGCTTTCACCCCTCCACTTT	CASSLRQGALSPLHF
TRBD1	TRBJ2-2	.	TRBV5-1	TGCGCCAGCAGCTTGGAGGGACAGTCCTACGGCGGGGAGCTGTTTTTT	CASSLEGQSYGGELFF
.	TRBJ1-3	.	TRBV6-6	TGTGCCAGCAGGGGGGGATCTGGAAACACCATATATTTT	CASRGGSGNTIYF
.	TRBJ1-1	.	TRBV5-1	TGCGCCAGCAGCCCCGTCCGGGGGGACACTGAAGCTTTCTTT	CASSPVRGDTEAFF
TRBD1	TRBJ1-6	.	TRBV19	TGTGCCAGTACCGGGACAGGGGGTACCTATAATTCACCCCTCCACTTT	CASTGTGGTYNSPLHF
.	TRBJ2-1	few	TRBV5-4	TGTGCCAGCACCCAAATTAATACTAGGTACAATGAGCAGTTCTTC	CASTQINTRYNEQFF
.	TRBJ1-5	.	TRBV10-3	TGTGCCATCCAAGGGGGTGATCAGCCCCAGCATTTT	CAIQGGDQPQHF
TRBD1	TRBJ2-5	.	TRBV2	TGTGCCAGCAGTTATGACAGGGTGGAGCAAGAGACCCAGTACTTC	CASSYDRVEQETQYF
TRBD2	TRBJ2-7	.	TRBV6-6	TGTGCCAGCAGTTCCACGGGGGGTGGCTCGGGAGAGCAGTACTTC	CASSSTGGGSGEQYF
TRBD1	TRBJ1-1	.	TRBV19	TGTGCCAGTGGACTACAGGGGACTGAAGCTTTCTTT	CASGLQGTEAFF
.	TRBJ2-5	.	TRBV6-5	TGTGCCAGCAGACCCTACGTCCTGGAGACCCAGTACTTC	CASRPYVLETQYF
.	TRBJ2-5	.	TRBV30	TGTGCCTGGAGTGGGTTAGGGCTAGCTTCGGAGACCCAGTACTTC	CAWSGLGLASETQYF
.	TRBJ1-5	.	TRBV11-3	TGTGCCAGCAGCCGAAACGCGGGGGTAGGTCAGCCCCAGCATTTT	CASSRNAGVGQPQHF
.	TRBJ1-1	.	TRBV6-6	TGTGCCAGCAGTTACCTCGACAGGCAGAACACTGAAGCTTTCTTT	CASSYLDRQNTEAFF
.	TRBJ2-7	.	TRBV27	TGTGCCAGCAGTTTAAGGTTGCAGGTCACCTACGAGCAGTACTTC	CASSLRLQVTYEQYF
.	TRBJ1-2	.	TRBV4-1	TGCGCCAGCAGCCACCCGACAGTGACCTATGGCTACACCTTC	CASSHPTVTYGYTF
TRBD2	TRBJ2-2	once	TRBV5-4	TGTGCCAGCAGCTCGCAGCGGGGTGCAAACACCGGGGAGCTGTTTTTT	CASSSQRGANTGELFF
TRBD2	TRBJ2-7	once	TRBV4-1	TGCGCCAGCAGACGGTTTACGGGACTAGCGAATTACGAGCAGTACTTC	CASRRFTGLANYEQYF
.	TRBJ1-2	.	TRBV11-2	TGTGCCAGCAGCCAGAGCGGGGATTGGACAAGTTATGGCTACACCTTC	CASSQSGDWTSYGYTF
.	TRBJ1-2	.	TRBV6-5	TGTGCCAGCAGTTACGCGGGTGAGGGGAGGAGTTATGGCTACACCTTC	CASSYAGEGRSYGYTF
.	TRBJ2-1	.	TRBV7-9	TGTGCCAGCAGCTTTAGTGGTTACAATGAGCAGTTCTTC	CASSFSGYNEQFF
TRBD2	TRBJ2-5	.	TRBV5-1	TGCGCCAGCAGCCGGGGGGAAGAGACCCAGTACTTC	CASSRGEETQYF
.	TRBJ2-7	.	TRBV6-1	TGTGCCAGCACCCCCCCAGGGAACGACGAGCAGTACTTC	CASTPPGNDEQYF